Each of the 13 T cell receptor beta chains below was sequenced from the same sample in a study of T cell clones after liver transplantation. Data came from immunoSEQ multiplex PCR; TCRdb stores just in-frame clones and leaves some out. The sample comprises about 120,000 clones, about nine tenths of which are singletons, and 0.65% to 0.95% rests with the top ten. Sample: CD4+ T cells from blood, taken 12 months after liver transplant. These receptors originate from a human patient who received a liver transplant. Some T cells may be graft donor cells.

The chain combines TRBV2 with TRBJ2-7; 7 bases align to TRBD2. V shed 8 bases, J shed 3 bases, and the junction held 10 bases outside the gene matches. The length of the CDR3 is 14 residues. The germline V gene has CDR1 SNHLY and CDR2 FYNNEI. CDR3 residues: CASLTSGTRYEQYF. CDR3 in DNA: TGTGCCAGCCTCACCAGCGGGACGCGCTACGAGCAGTACTTC.

V and J are TRBV2 and TRBJ2-3, with TRBD1 matching 7 bases. V trimming: 6 bases; J trimming: 0 bases; junction bases outside the gene matches: 3. Per germline, CDR1 SNHLY and CDR2 FYNNEI. CDR3 length equals 14 residues. The CDR3: CASRYRGSTDTQYF. DNA of the CDR3: TGTGCCAGCAGATACAGGGGTAGCACAGATACGCAGTATTTT. Using reference TRBV2 and TRBJ2-3 for the parts outside the CDR3, the full variable domain is EPEVTQTPSHQVTQMGQEVILRCVPISNHLYFYWYRQILGQKVEFLVSFYNNEISEKSEIFDDQFSVERPDGSNFTLKIRSTKLEDSAMYFCASRYRGSTDTQYFGPGTRLTVL.

This chain links TRBV10-3 with TRBJ1-4; D remains ambiguous. From germline, CDR1 is ENHRY and CDR2 SYGVKD. This CDR3 is 14 amino acids long. V was trimmed by 10 bases and J by 4 bases, leaving 16 bases between them. CDR3 region: CATRPGRDNEKLFF. CDR3 DNA sequence: TGTGCCACTCGTCCCGGGCGGGATAATGAAAAACTGTTTTTT.

DNA for the CDR3: TGTGCCATCGGAGGGGGGGGACCAGCGGGAGGCTCCTACGAGCAGTACTTC. The encoded protein is CAIGGGGPAGGSYEQYF. The rearrangement uses TRBV10-3 and TRBJ2-7; 9 bases align to TRBD2. V shed 8 bases and J 0 bases; nucleotides not matched to a gene: 14. Germline V gene sequence: CDR1 ENHRY, CDR2 SYGVKD. This CDR3 has 17 residues.

A note on this clone: This specimen includes other DNA sequences encoding the same CDR3. The V gene is TRBV29-1, the J gene TRBJ1-1; a weak D match, TRBD1 (6 bases). There are 13 residues in the CDR3. In germline, CDR1 is SQVTM, CDR2 ANQGSEA. Between the trimmed V and J ends, which lost 7 bases and 2 bases, there was a span of 14 bases. DNA of the CDR3: TGCAGCGCCTCTACAGGGACCAACACTGAAGCTTTCTTT. It yields the protein CSASTGTNTEAFF.

As for this clone: Other DNA sequences in this sample translate to the same CDR3. The V and J genes are TRBV19 and TRBJ1-1, with D tentatively TRBD1 (6 bases). In germline, CDR1 is LNHDA, CDR2 SQIVND (reference sequence). Between the trimmed V and J ends, which lost 3 bases and 4 bases, there was a span of 9 bases. The CDR3 contains 13 residues. The CDR3 nucleotides are TGTGCCAGTAGTATGGGCAGGGGCACTGAAGCTTTCTTT. It is translated as CASSMGRGTEAFF.

The chain links TRBV27 to TRBJ1-5, with a weak D call TRBD1 (6 bases). Germline-derived CDR1 and CDR2 are MNHEY and SMNVEV (reference sequence). CDR3 length: 15 amino acids. V dropped 9 bases and J dropped 5 bases, with 20 bases sitting between them. The CDR3 sequence is CARNEFAGAHQPQHF. In nucleotides, the CDR3 is TGTGCCAGGAACGAATTCGCAGGGGCCCATCAGCCCCAGCATTTT.

The V and J genes are TRBV11-3 and TRBJ2-7; TRBD2 aligns across 13 bases. From germline, CDR1 is SGHNT and CDR2 YENEEA. Trimming took 5 bases from V and 6 from J; bases not matched to a gene: 7. CDR3 size: 15 residues. The DNA for the CDR3 is TGTGCCAGCAGCCCCGGACTAGCGGGAGACTTCGAGCAGTACTTC. Protein: CASSPGLAGDFEQYF. Supplemented by reference TRBV11-3 and TRBJ2-7, the full variable domain reads EAGVVQSPRYKIIEKKQPVAFWCNPISGHNTLYWYLQNLGQGPELLIRYENEEAVDDSQLPKDRFSAERLKGVDSTLKIQPAELGDSAVYLCASSPGLAGDFEQYFGPGTRLTVT.

The chain combines TRBV5-6 with TRBJ2-7, with TRBD1 matching over 10 bases. V was clipped by 4 bases and J by 3 bases; unmatched bases: 7. Looked up from germline, CDR1 is SGHDT and CDR2 is YYEEEE. This CDR3 comprises 15 residues. CDR3 loop: CASSGTGVPDYEQYF. Written as DNA, the CDR3 is TGTGCCAGCAGCGGGACAGGGGTCCCCGACTACGAGCAGTACTTC.

The chain combines TRBV5-5 with TRBJ2-7; 10 bases match TRBD2. The CDR3 has 16 amino acids. Germline V lookup: CDR1 SGHKS, CDR2 YYEKEE (reference sequence). Unmatched junction bases numbered 8, after V lost 0 bases and J lost 5 bases. CDR3 amino acids: CASSLAVLAGVNEQYF. CDR3 DNA: TGTGCCAGCAGCTTGGCGGTGCTAGCGGGAGTGAACGAGCAGTACTTC.

The chain carries TRBV21-1 and TRBJ1-4. TRBV21-1 is marked as a pseudogene. CDR3 length: 15 residues. This chain's CDR3 is CAPPEERGFWEKLFF. The DNA of the CDR3 is TGTGCCCCCCCGGAGGAGAGGGGTTTTTGGGAAAAACTGTTTTTT.

The chain employs TRBV4-2 and TRBJ2-3; D unresolved. The CDR3 totals 16 residues. Trimming pared 2 bases from V and 3 bases from J, leaving 15 bases between. Germline values: CDR1 LGHNA, CDR2 YNFKEQ. DNA for the CDR3: TGTGCCAGCAGCCAACGTTCGGAGTTTGAAACAGATACGCAGTATTTT. Protein product: CASSQRSEFETDTQYF.

The rearrangement joins TRBV6-5 to TRBJ1-1; D possibly corresponds to TRBD1 (6 bases). This CDR3 comprises 13 residues. V was shortened by 8 bases and J by 5 bases, with 15 bases between the two germline ends. CDR1 MNHEY and CDR2 SVGAGI come from the germline V gene. CDR3 in amino acids: CASALAGATEAFF. CDR3 in DNA: TGTGCCAGCGCGTTGGCAGGGGCTACTGAAGCTTTCTTT.